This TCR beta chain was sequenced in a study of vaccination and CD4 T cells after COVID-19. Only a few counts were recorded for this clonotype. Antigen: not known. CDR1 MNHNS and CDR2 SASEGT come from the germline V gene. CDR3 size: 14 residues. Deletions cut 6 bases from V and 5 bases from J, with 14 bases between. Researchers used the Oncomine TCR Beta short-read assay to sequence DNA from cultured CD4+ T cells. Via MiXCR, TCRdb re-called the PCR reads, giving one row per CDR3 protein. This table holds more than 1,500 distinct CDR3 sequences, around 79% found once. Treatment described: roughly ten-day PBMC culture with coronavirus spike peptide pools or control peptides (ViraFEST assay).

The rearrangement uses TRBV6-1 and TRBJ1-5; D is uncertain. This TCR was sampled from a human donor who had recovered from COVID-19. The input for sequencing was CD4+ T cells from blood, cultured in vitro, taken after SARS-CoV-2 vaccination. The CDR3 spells CASSQNGMHQPQHF. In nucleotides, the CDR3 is TGTGCCAGCAGCCAAAACGGGATGCATCAGCCCCAGCATTTT.